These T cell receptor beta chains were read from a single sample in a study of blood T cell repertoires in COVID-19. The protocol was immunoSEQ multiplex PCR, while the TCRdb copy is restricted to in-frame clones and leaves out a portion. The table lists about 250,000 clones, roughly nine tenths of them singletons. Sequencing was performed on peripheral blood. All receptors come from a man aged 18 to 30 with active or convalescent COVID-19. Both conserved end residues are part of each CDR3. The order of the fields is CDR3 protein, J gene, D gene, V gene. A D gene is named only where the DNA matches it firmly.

CASSHGTSRRDYEQYF	TRBJ2-7	TRBD2	TRBV4-3
CASSLYTGTNTGELFF	TRBJ2-2	NA	TRBV7-8
CATRGGGANTGELFF	TRBJ2-2	NA	TRBV24-1
CASSRPRTGPTEAFF	TRBJ1-1	TRBD1	TRBV7-9
CASSPLDRGLNEQFF	TRBJ2-1	TRBD1	TRBV9
CATSSGRGFTEAFF	TRBJ1-1	NA	TRBV15
CASSSNPGGGNEQFF	TRBJ2-1	TRBD2	TRBV5-4
CASSANRDNQPQHF	TRBJ1-5	NA	TRBV7-8
CASSDRQETQYF	TRBJ2-5	NA	TRBV5-1
CASSVEGIGSPLHF	TRBJ1-6	NA	TRBV9
CASSRQGYEQYF	TRBJ2-7	TRBD1	TRBV11-2
CASGGDTSSYNEQFF	TRBJ2-1	NA	TRBV12-5
CASSSDRGDSPLHF	TRBJ1-6	TRBD1	TRBV2
CASSRQGVIAEAFF	TRBJ1-1	TRBD1	TRBV6-2/TRBV6-3
CASSLTVTYGYTF	TRBJ1-2	NA	TRBV6-2/TRBV6-3
CATSDSAAGGLDTQYF	TRBJ2-3	TRBD2	TRBV24-1
CASSLVQGRYNSPLHF	TRBJ1-6	NA	TRBV28
CASSRSGNSYNEQFF	TRBJ2-1	TRBD2	TRBV6-2/TRBV6-3
CTSRLLRRNTQYF	TRBJ2-3	NA	TRBV1
CASSSDLGGRGQPQHF	TRBJ1-5	NA	TRBV6-6
CASSIAVWNEQFF	TRBJ2-1	NA	TRBV19
CATRGQGYTEAFF	TRBJ1-1	TRBD1	TRBV15
CASSSLRRVGVYGYTF	TRBJ1-2	NA	TRBV11-2
CASSEDRYNEQFF	TRBJ2-1	NA	TRBV5-1
CASSLREDQPQHF	TRBJ1-5	NA	TRBV7-2
CASSLSREVDEQYF	TRBJ2-7	TRBD2	TRBV7-9
CASSLDGLGSREQFF	TRBJ2-1	TRBD2	TRBV7-2
CASSYRRDRSSGELFF	TRBJ2-2	TRBD1	TRBV7-9
CASTPGGSSYNSPLHF	TRBJ1-6	NA	TRBV2
CASSLNPRGADTQYF	TRBJ2-3	TRBD2	TRBV7-3
CASSPTLGDYGYTF	TRBJ1-2	NA	TRBV18
CARSVDTEETQYF	TRBJ2-5	NA	TRBV5-3
CAISDRGQPFSGANVLTF	TRBJ2-6	NA	TRBV10-3
CATSSGGGPAEQYF	TRBJ2-7	TRBD2	TRBV15
CASSPTGEGNTIYF	TRBJ1-3	TRBD1	TRBV7-8
CASSEHEGGQETQYF	TRBJ2-5	NA	TRBV6-1
CASSLAGDEQYF	TRBJ2-7	NA	TRBV28
CASSLDSVSYNEQFF	TRBJ2-1	NA	TRBV4-3
CASSPGTGYGYTF	TRBJ1-2	TRBD1	TRBV3-1/TRBV3-2
CASSPSLAGGVDTQYF	TRBJ2-3	TRBD2	TRBV18
CSVGHIYEQYF	TRBJ2-7	NA	TRBV29-1
CASSLGTGGDEQFF	TRBJ2-1	TRBD1	TRBV11-2
CASSLEAGPLAEQYF	TRBJ2-7	NA	TRBV7-6
CSMAGTNEQFF	TRBJ2-1	NA	TRBV30
CASSGGQINQPQHF	TRBJ1-5	TRBD1	TRBV2
CASNSGTGELFF	TRBJ2-2	TRBD2	TRBV28
CASSLAIWGQRWTGELFF	TRBJ2-2	NA	TRBV7-2
CASSYSNTKTEAFF	TRBJ1-1	NA	TRBV6-2/TRBV6-3
CASSPTPGTSGREYF	TRBJ2-7	TRBD2	TRBV7-8
CASSLGGKGYTF	TRBJ1-2	NA	TRBV11-2
CASSTGGNYGYTF	TRBJ1-2	TRBD1	TRBV19
CASSAIVGAEEKLFF	TRBJ1-4	NA	TRBV9
CASSYQGHSNQPQHF	TRBJ1-5	NA	TRBV7-2
CASSQLGLTYGYTF	TRBJ1-2	NA	TRBV14
CASSLLAGTYNEQFF	TRBJ2-1	TRBD2	TRBV4-3
CASSQDIAGLSEQYF	TRBJ2-7	NA	TRBV4-3
CASSSSGGTEAFF	TRBJ1-1	TRBD1	TRBV7-9
CASSIQGMNTEAFF	TRBJ1-1	NA	TRBV19
CASSDRRQSDTQYF	TRBJ2-3	NA	TRBV5-4
CASSATSGGAWTGELFF	TRBJ2-2	TRBD2	TRBV19